This TCR beta chain emerged from a study of patients and donors after allogeneic stem cell transplantation. This clonotype was counted only a few times. Trimming pared 5 bases from V and 1 base from J, leaving 15 bases between. This CDR3 contains 14 residues. Looked up from germline, CDR1 is DFQATT and CDR2 is SNEGSKA (reference sequence). TCRdb called the RT-PCR reads again in MiXCR, with one record for every CDR3 protein. The sample gives hundreds of thousands of distinct CDR3 sequences, roughly 16% of which show up once; 7.2% is in the top ten. The V and J genes are TRBV20-1 and TRBJ2-7; D unresolved. The sequence derives from a human donor who was either an allogeneic HSCT recipient or a stem cell or donor lymphocyte infusion donor (not recorded which). It is not recorded whose cells these are; they may come from a transplant donor. Material for sequencing was blood, either unsorted or a sorted T cell fraction (not recorded which). CDR3 DNA: TGCAGTGCTCCAAAATCTGGTAATTCCTACGAGCAGTACTTC. It yields the protein CSAPKSGNSYEQYF.